The T cell receptor (beta chain) under discussion was sequenced for a study of T cell responses to AZD1222 COVID-19 vaccine. About this clone itself: Its cognate antigen is unknown.

CDR3 size: 13 residues. CDR1 and CDR2 (germline): ENHRY, SYGVKD. Trimming cost V 3 bases and J 8 bases, with 13 bases left between them. Points from the study as a whole: After two AZD1222 doses, spike-specific TCR breadth and depth rose versus day 0. Among spike-specific TCRs, nearly half reportedly target unmutated variant regions. Spike-wide coverage was observed for vaccine-associated CD4 TCRs, with dominant responses at 160-218 and 743-854. White British ancestry dominated among donors, who included more females, and clonal diversity was possibly underestimated.

Produced via immunoSEQ multiplex PCR; TCRdb's table is partial and in-frame only. This sample has about 180,000 clones; 85% to 95% occur once, and the top ten carry around 0.96%. Sequencing used peripheral blood, obtained 28 days after the second dose of the MenACWY control vaccine. The clonotype comes from an adult who received the MenACWY meningococcal vaccine as a control. The rearrangement uses TRBV10-3 and TRBJ1-2; no reliable D call. DNA for the CDR3: TGTGCCATCAGTGAACCGGCCACGGGGGGCTACACCTTC. Translating it yields CAISEPATGGYTF.